Listed here is a single TCR beta chain. Only in-frame clones appear in the TCRdb table, and some are missing; sequencing was by immunoSEQ multiplex PCR. In the table there are approximately 50,000 clones, roughly 93% of which are singletons. The sequencing input was PBMCs. This receptor was taken from a man aged 40-50 years with rheumatoid arthritis.

The CDR3 spells CSVGGLSNRRGANVLTF. DNA of the CDR3: TGCAGCGTTGGGGGCCTAAGCAATCGTCGAGGGGCCAACGTCCTGACTTTC. V and J are TRBV29-1 and TRBJ2-6; D might be TRBD1 (5 bases). The CDR3 runs to 17 residues. Germline loops: CDR1 SQVTM, CDR2 ANQGSEA. Trimming took 4 bases from V and 4 from J, leaving 20 bases between them.